Following are 25 T cell receptor beta chains from one sample sequenced in a study of shared clonotypes between healthy human individuals. Naive CD8 cells lacked CD45RO, underwent positive selection for CCR7 and left out terminally differentiated effector memory CD45RA+ cells. Produced via immunoSEQ multiplex PCR; TCRdb's table is partial and in-frame only. In the table there are approximately 810,000 clones, about 92% of which are singletons. Sequenced input: naive CD8+ T cells sorted from blood. Receptor source: a young man in good health.

J is TRBJ2-3 and V is TRBV30, with 7 bases lining up with TRBD2. The CDR3 has 16 residues. Germline CDR1 and CDR2: GTSNPN and SVGIG (reference sequence). After removal of 1 base from V and 0 bases from J, the junction contained 7 bases not matched to a gene. For the CDR3, the DNA is TGTGCCTGGAGTGGGTCTAGCGGCACTAGCACAGATACGCAGTATTTT. It is translated as CAWSGSSGTSTDTQYF.

This clone was recorded once. V and J are TRBV2 and TRBJ2-1; 9 positions agree with TRBD1. The CDR3 is 15 amino acids. Germline-derived CDR1 and CDR2 are SNHLY and FYNNEI. The V gene end was trimmed by 7 bases and the J gene end by 5 bases; junction bases not matched to a gene: 9. The CDR3 DNA reads TGTGCCAGCACTCCGACAGGGGGTTTTAACAATGAGCAGTTCTTC. Translation: CASTPTGGFNNEQFF.

This chain links TRBV11-2 with TRBJ1-2; D possibly corresponds to TRBD1 (6 bases). CDR3 length: 14 amino acids. CDR1 is SGHAT and CDR2 is FQNNGV in the germline V gene. The V end was cut by 5 bases, the J end by 3 bases, with 13 bases between. CDR3 sequence (DNA): TGTGCCAGCAGCGCGAAGGGGGGGTACTATGGCTACACCTTC. The encoded protein is CASSAKGGYYGYTF.

The V and J genes are TRBV7-6 and TRBJ2-7; 9 nucleotides match TRBD2. Germline loops: CDR1 SGHVS, CDR2 FNYEAQ. The V and J ends lost 1 base and 1 base, in that order; junction bases with no gene match: 5. This CDR3 region has 16 residues. The CDR3 nucleotides read TGTGCCAGCAGCTTAGAGACTAGCGGAAAGTCCTACGAGCAGTACTTC. This codes for CASSLETSGKSYEQYF. The full variable domain, its missing parts supplied by reference TRBV7-6 and TRBJ2-7, is GAGVSQSPRYKVTKRGQDVALRCDPISGHVSLYWYRQALGQGPEFLTYFNYEAQQDKSGLPNDRFSAERPEGSISTLTIQRTEQRDSAMYRCASSLETSGKSYEQYFGPGTRLTVT.

The rearrangement links TRBV6-6 to TRBJ2-7, with 7 bases aligning to TRBD1. V shed 5 bases, J shed 2 bases, and the junction held 6 bases outside the gene matches. CDR1 is MNHNY, CDR2 SVGAGI, per germline (reference sequence). The CDR3 has 14 residues. CDR3 loop: CASSQGQTPYEQYF. The DNA of the CDR3 is TGTGCCAGCAGTCAGGGACAGACCCCCTACGAGCAGTACTTC.

The chain uses TRBV28 and TRBJ2-3, with 8 bases aligning to TRBD2. The V gene end was trimmed by 3 bases and the J gene end by 0 bases; junction bases not matched to a gene: 8. The CDR3 contains 17 residues. Germline values: CDR1 MDHEN, CDR2 SYDVKM. CDR3 protein: CASSFRNGRGSTDTQYF. CDR3 bases: TGTGCCAGCAGTTTTCGCAACGGGAGGGGGAGCACAGATACGCAGTATTTT.

The chain combines TRBV7-9 with TRBJ2-1, with 11 bases lining up with TRBD2. With 1 base clipped from V and 4 bases from J, the junction kept 9 bases outside the gene matches. The CDR3 covers 18 residues. Germline V CDR1 and CDR2: SEHNR, FQNEAQ (reference sequence). DNA for the CDR3: TGTGCCAGCAGCTTAGTAGCGGGAGGGCAGCCGTTTTACAATGAGCAGTTCTTC. The encoded protein is CASSLVAGGQPFYNEQFF.

The chain combines TRBV28 with TRBJ2-7, with a tentative D call TRBD2 (7 bases). Deletions cut 7 bases from V and 3 bases from J, with 13 bases between. CDR3 length: 13 residues. Germline CDR1 and CDR2: MDHEN and SYDVKM. The CDR3 is CASKMRGRYEQYF. The CDR3 bases are TGTGCCAGCAAGATGCGGGGGCGCTACGAGCAGTACTTC. The full variable domain, with the rest looked up from reference TRBV28 and TRBJ2-7, is DVKVTQSSRYLVKRTGEKVFLECVQDMDHENMFWYRQDPGLGLRLIYFSYDVKMKEKGDIPEGYSVSREKKERFSLILESASTNQTSMYLCASKMRGRYEQYFGPGTRLTVT.

The CDR3 protein is CASSLQGDGYEQYF. In DNA form, the CDR3 reads TGTGCCAGCAGCCTACAGGGGGATGGGTACGAGCAGTACTTC. The gene calls are TRBV14 and TRBJ2-7; the match to TRBD1 covers 8 bases. The V segment lost 4 bases and the J segment 4 bases; nucleotides outside the gene matches: 6. Per the germline V gene, CDR1 is SGHDN and CDR2 is FVKESK. The CDR3 is 14 residues long.

This rearrangement joins TRBV19 to TRBJ2-7; D call uncertain. V shed 4 bases and J shed 3 bases, with 16 bases lying between them. Germline CDR1 is LNHDA and CDR2 is SQIVND (reference sequence). This CDR3 comprises 15 residues. CDR3 DNA sequence: TGTGCCAGTAGTAGCGGACGGCGAGCATACTACGAGCAGTACTTC. Amino acid sequence: CASSSGRRAYYEQYF. Filled out from reference TRBV19 and TRBJ2-7, the complete variable domain reads DGGITQSPKYLFRKEGQNVTLSCEQNLNHDAMYWYRQDPGQGLRLIYYSQIVNDFQKGDIAEGYSVSREKKESFPLTVTSAQKNPTAFYLCASSSGRRAYYEQYFGPGTRLTVT.

V is TRBV9 and J is TRBJ1-3; 9 bases line up with TRBD1. V lost 4 bases to trimming and J lost 2 bases; unmatched junction nucleotides: 4. Germline assignment: CDR1 SGDLS and CDR2 YYNGEE. This CDR3 region has 15 residues. The CDR3: CASSPRTGAGNTIYF. Written as DNA, the CDR3 is TGTGCCAGCAGCCCCCGGACAGGGGCTGGAAACACCATATATTTT.

This clone was detected a few times. The chain employs TRBV16 and TRBJ1-1; the match to TRBD1 covers 8 bases. Unmatched junction bases numbered 10, after V lost 1 base and J lost 0 bases. CDR1 KGHSY and CDR2 FQNENV come from the germline V gene. The CDR3 runs 18 residues. The DNA for the CDR3 is TGTGCCAGCAGCCAATTCATCAGGACAGGGCCTTTGAACACTGAAGCTTTCTTT. Translation: CASSQFIRTGPLNTEAFF.

This chain connects TRBV15 to TRBJ2-7; TRBD1 is a possible D gene (5 bases). The CDR3 length is 16 residues. V lost 5 bases and J lost 1, with 18 bases in between. Germline loops: CDR1 LNHNV, CDR2 YYDKDF (reference sequence). CDR3 nucleotides: TGTGCCACCAGCTCCAGGGCCTCCGGGCAATCCTACGAGCAGTACTTC. Translated: CATSSRASGQSYEQYF.

V is TRBV21-1 and J is TRBJ2-2; the table's D gene call, TRBD1, was not cross checked with the DNA. TRBV21-1 is listed as a pseudogene. There are 16 residues in the CDR3. CDR3 residues: CASSAPRQGEVGELFF. Here the CDR3 DNA reads TGTGCCAGCAGCGCCCCACGACAGGGGGAAGTCGGGGAGCTGTTTTTT.

V and J are TRBV6-5 and TRBJ2-7, with 12 bases matching TRBD1. CDR3 length equals 15 residues. In germline, CDR1 is MNHEY, CDR2 SVGAGI. J gave up 5 bases and V 8 bases, and 10 bases lay outside the gene matches. The CDR3 loop reads CASGTSGTGGDEQYF. Written as DNA, the CDR3 is TGTGCCAGCGGCACCTCCGGGACAGGGGGCGACGAGCAGTACTTC.

The CDR3 reads CASSNPGLAGPSYEQYF. CDR3 nucleotides: TGCGCCAGCAGCAACCCAGGGTTAGCGGGGCCTTCCTACGAGCAGTACTTC. The V and J genes are TRBV4-1 and TRBJ2-7, with 8 nucleotides matching TRBD2. The CDR3 runs 17 residues. Germline CDR1 and CDR2: MGHRA and YSYEKL. Trimming cost V 5 bases and J 1 base; bases outside gene matches: 13.

The J gene is TRBJ2-1, the V gene TRBV30, with TRBD1 matching over 12 bases. This CDR3 has 14 residues. CDR1 is GTSNPN, CDR2 SVGIG, per germline (reference sequence). The V and J ends lost 4 bases and 7 bases, in that order; junction bases with no gene match: 5. CDR3 residues: CAWTMGQGANEQFF. CDR3 DNA: TGTGCCTGGACCATGGGACAGGGGGCGAATGAGCAGTTCTTC.

Comments on this clone: Other DNA sequences in the same sample also yield this CDR3. V usage is TRBV9 and J usage is TRBJ2-7, with 9 bases fitting TRBD2. Germline V CDR1 and CDR2: SGDLS, YYNGEE. The CDR3 totals 14 residues. V trimming: 0 bases; J trimming: 4 bases; junction bases outside the gene matches: 2. Here the CDR3 DNA reads TGTGCCAGCAGCGTAGCTAGCGGGACTTACGAGCAGTACTTC. Residues: CASSVASGTYEQYF.

The gene calls are TRBV4-3 and TRBJ1-1; 11 bases line up with TRBD1. V lost 5 bases to trimming and J lost 2 bases; unmatched junction nucleotides: 4. The germline V gene has CDR1 LGHNA and CDR2 YSLEER. This CDR3 spans 15 amino acids. CDR3 residues: CASSFGTGGNTEAFF. CDR3 bases: TGCGCCAGCAGCTTTGGGACAGGGGGAAACACTGAAGCTTTCTTT.

V usage is TRBV4-3 and J usage is TRBJ2-3; TRBD2 agrees at 12 bases. The CDR3 is made up of 16 amino acids. Germline CDR1 reads LGHNA; CDR2 reads YSLEER. Losses at the gene ends were 4 bases for V and 1 base for J; bases not matched to a gene: 3. As DNA, the CDR3 is TGCGCCAGCAGCCCCCGACTAGCGGGAGGCACAGATACGCAGTATTTT. It codes for CASSPRLAGGTDTQYF.

The chain couples TRBV5-5 to TRBJ1-1; TRBD1 is a possible D gene (6 bases). The CDR3 extends over 14 amino acids. Germline CDR1 SGHKS, CDR2 YYEKEE (reference sequence). The ends were cut back, 4 bases at V and 0 bases at J, with 10 bases in the middle. Written as DNA, the CDR3 is TGTGCCAGCAGCCACGGACAGATGAACACTGAAGCTTTCTTT. Translation gives CASSHGQMNTEAFF.

A few counts support this clone. The chain has TRBV2 and TRBJ2-1; D gene ambiguous. The CDR3 sequence is 9 residues long. Per germline, CDR1 SNHLY and CDR2 FYNNEI. The V end lost 11 bases, the J end lost 8 bases, and 7 bases lay between the germline ends. This CDR3 is CAAPDEQFF. The CDR3 DNA reads as TGTGCCGCCCCCGATGAGCAGTTCTTC.

This chain connects TRBV28 to TRBJ2-2; no clear D. V was trimmed by 7 bases and J by 7 bases, leaving 16 bases between them. Germline V CDR1 and CDR2: MDHEN, SYDVKM. The CDR3 runs 14 residues. The CDR3 region has the DNA TGTGCCAGCAACGGCATGGGGTTGGTCGGGGAGCTGTTTTTT. It yields the protein CASNGMGLVGELFF. Looking up the rest from reference TRBV28 and TRBJ2-2 gives the full variable domain: DVKVTQSSRYLVKRTGEKVFLECVQDMDHENMFWYRQDPGLGLRLIYFSYDVKMKEKGDIPEGYSVSREKKERFSLILESASTNQTSMYLCASNGMGLVGELFFGEGSRLTVL.

As to this clone: A much larger clone lies a single base off, so this may be a read error. The J gene is TRBJ2-2, the V gene TRBV7-9; D unresolved. Germline CDR1 reads SEHNR; CDR2 reads FQNEAQ (reference sequence). This CDR3 contains 14 residues. The V gene lost 3 bases and the J gene lost 1 base, with 6 bases spanning the gap. In nucleotides, the CDR3 is TGTGCCAGCAGCTTGGACGGGAACACCGGGGAGCTGTTTTTT. Its translation is CASSLDGNTGELFF.

The chain is built from TRBV7-8 and TRBJ2-1; 7 bases match TRBD2. This CDR3 region has 16 residues. CDR1 is SGHVS, CDR2 FQNEAQ, per germline. V was pared by 4 bases and J by 0 bases, with 6 bases of the junction left unmatched. CDR3 in DNA: TGTGCCAGCAGCTATGGTGGCGGGAGCTCCTACAATGAGCAGTTCTTC. It specifies CASSYGGGSSYNEQFF.